This entry describes one TCR beta chain. No antigen is known for it. The record has no base qualities; no much larger clone is one base away. In the first month after transplant, blood samples were collected up to 4 times, and after that at least monthly when available. The data belong to a study of graft-versus-host responses after intestinal transplantation (dated by TCRdb to about 2021). For context, the study as a whole: The transplants that recipients received were multivisceral, liver-intestinal, or isolated intestinal. All recipients received anti-thymocyte globulin induction followed by maintenance tacrolimus and steroids for three to four years. Graft-versus-host and host-versus-graft alloreactive T cell clones were tracked in the graft, circulation and bone marrow after intestinal transplantation using bulk TCR-beta CDR3 sequencing. To identify alloreactive clones, pre-transplant mixed lymphocyte reaction products were sequenced and then compared with unstimulated pre-transplant donor and recipient T cells. The cohort enrolled some 24 intestinal transplant recipients, one of whom was a retransplant, and a few patients without pretransplant specimens were excluded. Donor T cell macrochimerism was defined as a peak of at least 4% donor T cells among recipient peripheral blood mononuclear cells. Rather than going through the commercial service, samples from a few later patients were sequenced in-house on an Illumina MiSeq and processed with MiXCR.

The CDR3 has 13 amino acids, counting the end cysteine and phenylalanine. CDR3 DNA only is kept here, 39 bases in frame from base 1. Looking up the germline V gene (reference sequence) yields CDR1 SGHNT and CDR2 YYREEE. V sheds 1 base and J sheds 3 bases, leaving 7 bases between their ends. The full study reports these points: GvH clones turned up in recipient bone marrow, with some appearing earlier in ileal mucosa or blood, a pattern consistent with an intestinal mucosal origin. In patients with donor T cell macrochimerism, the allografts had high GvH to HvG T cell clonal ratios. Early after transplant, peak levels of circulating GvH clones were found to be associated with declines in HvG clones. The relatively low number and heterogeneity of intestinal transplant patients limited the conclusions.

Library construction relied on the immunoSEQ multiplex PCR assay. High-throughput TCR-beta CDR3 sequencing of genomic DNA from most patients was performed by Adaptive Biotechnologies. As for the authors' bioinformatics: TCR sequencing data for approximately 19 patients were retrieved from Adaptive's ImmunoSEQ software; three other patients were processed with MiXCR and VDJtools. CDR3 nucleotide sequences shared by donor and recipient were removed because the origin of these sequences could not be assigned. At least 2-fold expansion over unstimulated cells and a minimum CFSE-low frequency of 0.002% (template counts) or 0.001% (read counts) were required for clones to be classified as alloreactive. Clones were considered mappable if detected in sequenced pre-transplant spleen, lymph node, or MLR CFSE-low populations of the donor or recipient. The cumulative frequency of alloreactive clones was calculated as a percentage of all sequences, weighted by copy number. TCRdb provides this immuneACCESS table in a form limited to in-frame rearrangements. Some clones are lacking; in checked studies, under half of them reflect an unresolved V gene, and why the rest are absent is not known. V and J calls and clone size are those listed in that table; D and trimming were worked out from the DNA. The sample has around 20,000 clones on record, around 92% of them singletons. The ten largest clonotypes hold 43% of the sample.

The sequenced sample was PBMCs, obtained 262 days after intestinal transplant. The rearranged chain carries TRBV5-4 and TRBJ2-5, with no D gene named confidently. The receptor's source is a human patient who received an intestinal transplant, so some T cells may come from the graft donor. CDR3 sequence: CASSLFSKETQYF. The nucleotide sequence is TGTGCCAGCAGCTTGTTCAGCAAAGAGACCCAGTACTTC.